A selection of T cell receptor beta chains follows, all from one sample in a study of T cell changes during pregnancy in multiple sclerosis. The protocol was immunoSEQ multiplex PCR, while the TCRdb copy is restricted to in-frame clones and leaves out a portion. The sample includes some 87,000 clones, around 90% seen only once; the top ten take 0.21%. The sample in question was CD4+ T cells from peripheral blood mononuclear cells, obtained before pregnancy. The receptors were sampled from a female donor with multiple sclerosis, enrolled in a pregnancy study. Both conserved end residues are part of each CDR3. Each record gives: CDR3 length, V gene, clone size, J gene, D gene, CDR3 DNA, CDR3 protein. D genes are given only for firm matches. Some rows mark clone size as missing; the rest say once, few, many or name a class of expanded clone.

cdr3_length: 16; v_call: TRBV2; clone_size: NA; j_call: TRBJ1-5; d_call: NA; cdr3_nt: TGTGCCAGCAGTGAACTGGCAGGGGTGGACAATCAGCCCCAGCATTTT; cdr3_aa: CASSELAGVDNQPQHF
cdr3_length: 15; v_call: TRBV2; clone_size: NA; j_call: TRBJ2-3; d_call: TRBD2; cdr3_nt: TGTGCCAGCAGGGGACTAGCGGGGGGCCAGGAGACGCAGTATTTT; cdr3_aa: CASRGLAGGQETQYF
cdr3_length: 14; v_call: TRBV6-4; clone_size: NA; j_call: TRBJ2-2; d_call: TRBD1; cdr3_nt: TGTGCCAGCAGTCTTGACAGGGGGCCCGGGGAGCTGTTTTTT; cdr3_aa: CASSLDRGPGELFF
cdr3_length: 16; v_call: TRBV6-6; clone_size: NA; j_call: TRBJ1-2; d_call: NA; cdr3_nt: TGTGCCAGCAGTTACTCGAGGGTCAGGTACGGCTCTGGCTACACCTTC; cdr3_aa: CASSYSRVRYGSGYTF
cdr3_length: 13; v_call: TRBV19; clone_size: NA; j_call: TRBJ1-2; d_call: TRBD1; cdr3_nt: TGTGCCAGTAGTAGGGACAGGGGGCTCGGCTACACCTTC; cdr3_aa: CASSRDRGLGYTF
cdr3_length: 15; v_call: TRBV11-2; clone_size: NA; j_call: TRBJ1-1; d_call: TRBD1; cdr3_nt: TGTGCCAGCAGCTTATGGGCGACAGGGGTTACTGAAGCTTTCTTT; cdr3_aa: CASSLWATGVTEAFF
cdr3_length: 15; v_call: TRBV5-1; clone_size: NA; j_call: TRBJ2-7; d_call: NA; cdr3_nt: TGCGCCAGCAGCCCACTCCTCGGCAGGACCTACGAGCAGTACTTC; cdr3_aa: CASSPLLGRTYEQYF
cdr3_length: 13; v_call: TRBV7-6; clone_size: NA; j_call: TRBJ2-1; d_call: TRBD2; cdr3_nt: TGTGCCAGCAGCTTAGAGGCCGGGAGGCAGGAGTTCTTC; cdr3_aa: CASSLEAGRQEFF
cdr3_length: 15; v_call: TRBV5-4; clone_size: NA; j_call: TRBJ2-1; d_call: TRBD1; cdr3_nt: TGTGCCAGCAGCTTGCTGACAGGGGGCTACAATGAGCAGTTCTTC; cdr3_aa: CASSLLTGGYNEQFF
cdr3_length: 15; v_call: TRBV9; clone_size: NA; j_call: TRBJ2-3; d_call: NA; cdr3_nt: TGTGCCAGCAGCGTAGGGGGTCAGGGTGGGCATACGCAGTATTTT; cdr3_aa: CASSVGGQGGHTQYF
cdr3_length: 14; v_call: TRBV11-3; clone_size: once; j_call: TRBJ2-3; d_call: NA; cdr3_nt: TGTGCCAGCAGCTTAGGAGCCCTCACAGATACGCAGTATTTT; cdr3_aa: CASSLGALTDTQYF
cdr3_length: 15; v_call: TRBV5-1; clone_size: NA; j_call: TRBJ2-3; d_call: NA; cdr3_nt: TGCGCCAGCAGCCTTGGGGGACAAAGGGGAGATACGCAGTATTTT; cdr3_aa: CASSLGGQRGDTQYF
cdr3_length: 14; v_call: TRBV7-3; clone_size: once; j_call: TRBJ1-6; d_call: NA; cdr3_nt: TGTGCCAGCAGCATACAGGGTTTACATTCACCCCTCCACTTT; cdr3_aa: CASSIQGLHSPLHF
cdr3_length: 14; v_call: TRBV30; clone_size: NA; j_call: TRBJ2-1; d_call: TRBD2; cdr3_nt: TGTGCCTGGAGTAGAGCGGGAGTCGACAATGAGCAGTTCTTC; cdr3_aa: CAWSRAGVDNEQFF
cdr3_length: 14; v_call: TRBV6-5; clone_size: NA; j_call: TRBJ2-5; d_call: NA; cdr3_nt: TGTGCCAGCAGTTTTGGGGGCCTCCATGAGACCCAGTACTTC; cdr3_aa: CASSFGGLHETQYF
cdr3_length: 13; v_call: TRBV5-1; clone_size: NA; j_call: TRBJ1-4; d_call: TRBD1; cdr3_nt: TGCGCCAGCAGTGACAGGGTTGATGAAAAACTGTTTTTT; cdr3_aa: CASSDRVDEKLFF
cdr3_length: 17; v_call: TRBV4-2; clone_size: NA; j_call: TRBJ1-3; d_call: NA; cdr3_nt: TGTGCCAGCAGCCAAGAACAATACGCCAGCTCTGGAAACACCATATATTTT; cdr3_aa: CASSQEQYASSGNTIYF
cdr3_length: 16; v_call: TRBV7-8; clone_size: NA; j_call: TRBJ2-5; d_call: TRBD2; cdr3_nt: TGTGCCAGCAGCCGGCCTAGCGGAACCCTGGGAGAGACCCAGTACTTC; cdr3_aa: CASSRPSGTLGETQYF
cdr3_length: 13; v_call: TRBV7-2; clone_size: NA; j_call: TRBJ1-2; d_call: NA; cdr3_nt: TGTGCCAGCAGCTTAGCCGGGGGGTTGGGCTACACCTTC; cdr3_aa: CASSLAGGLGYTF
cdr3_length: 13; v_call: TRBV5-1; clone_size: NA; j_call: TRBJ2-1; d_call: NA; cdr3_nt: TGCGCCAGCAGCTTGGAGCGGGACAATGAGCAGTTCTTC; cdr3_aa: CASSLERDNEQFF
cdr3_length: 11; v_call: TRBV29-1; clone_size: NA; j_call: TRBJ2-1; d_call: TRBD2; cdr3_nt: TGCAGCGTTCGGACTAGCAATGAGCAGTTCTTC; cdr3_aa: CSVRTSNEQFF
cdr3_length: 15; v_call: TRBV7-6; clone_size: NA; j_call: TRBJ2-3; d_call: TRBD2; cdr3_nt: TGTGCCAGCAGCTTAGGTAGCGGGTCGGCAGATACGCAGTATTTT; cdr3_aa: CASSLGSGSADTQYF
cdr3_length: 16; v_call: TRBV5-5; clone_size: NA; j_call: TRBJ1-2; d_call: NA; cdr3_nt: TGTGCCAGCAGCTTGGATGCGCGGGGTTTTAACTATGGCTACACCTTC; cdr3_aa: CASSLDARGFNYGYTF
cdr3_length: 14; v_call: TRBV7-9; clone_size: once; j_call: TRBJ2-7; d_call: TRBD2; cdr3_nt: TGTGCCAGCAGCCCTAGCGGGAGGTCGTACGAGCAGTACTTC; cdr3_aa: CASSPSGRSYEQYF
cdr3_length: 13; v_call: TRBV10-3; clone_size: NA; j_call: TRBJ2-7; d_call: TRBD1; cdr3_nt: TGTGCCATCACCCGCGGACAGGGAGGACCTCAGTACTTC; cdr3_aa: CAITRGQGGPQYF
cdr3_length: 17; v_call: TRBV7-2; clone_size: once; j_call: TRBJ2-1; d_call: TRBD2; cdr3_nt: TGTGCCAGCAGCATGATAGCGGGGGCGAGCTCCTACAATGAGCAGTTCTTC; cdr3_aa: CASSMIAGASSYNEQFF
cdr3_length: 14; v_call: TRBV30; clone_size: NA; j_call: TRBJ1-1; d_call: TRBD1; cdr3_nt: TGTGCCTGGAATGTGGGAACAGGGGACACTGAAGCTTTCTTT; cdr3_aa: CAWNVGTGDTEAFF
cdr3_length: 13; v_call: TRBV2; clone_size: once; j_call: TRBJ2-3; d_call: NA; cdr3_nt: TGTGCCGGAACCTACCTAGTTGGAGATACGCAGTATTTT; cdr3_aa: CAGTYLVGDTQYF
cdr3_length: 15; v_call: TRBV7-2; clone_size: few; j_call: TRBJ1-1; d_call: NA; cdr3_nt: TGTGCCAGCAGCTTAGCGGCTGTTGGGAACACTGAAGCTTTCTTT; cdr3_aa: CASSLAAVGNTEAFF
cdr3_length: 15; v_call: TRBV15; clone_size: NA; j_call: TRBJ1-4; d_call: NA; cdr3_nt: TGTGCCACCAGCAGAGATGCCGGAACTAATGAAAAACTGTTTTTT; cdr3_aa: CATSRDAGTNEKLFF
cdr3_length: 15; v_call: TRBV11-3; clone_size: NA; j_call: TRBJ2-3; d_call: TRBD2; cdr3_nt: TGTGCCAGCAGCCGGACTAGCGGGGGCACAGATACGCAGTATTTT; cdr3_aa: CASSRTSGGTDTQYF
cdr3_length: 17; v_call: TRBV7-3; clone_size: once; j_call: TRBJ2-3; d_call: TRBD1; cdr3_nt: TGTGCCAGCAGCTTAGCCGGGACAGGGCGTATCACAGATACGCAGTATTTT; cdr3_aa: CASSLAGTGRITDTQYF
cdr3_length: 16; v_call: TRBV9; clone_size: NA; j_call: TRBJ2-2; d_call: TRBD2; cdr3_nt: TGTGCCAGCAGCTTCAGACCCGGGAGGACTCCCGGGGAGCTGTTTTTT; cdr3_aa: CASSFRPGRTPGELFF
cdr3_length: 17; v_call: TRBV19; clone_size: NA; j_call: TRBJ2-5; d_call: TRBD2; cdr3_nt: TGTGCCAGTAGTATGGGAGGCCTAGCGGGGGGCCAAGAGACCCAGTACTTC; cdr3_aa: CASSMGGLAGGQETQYF
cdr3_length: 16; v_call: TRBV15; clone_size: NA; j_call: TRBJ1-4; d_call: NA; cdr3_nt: TGTGCCACCAGCAGAGATTATAGCAGCGGGGAGGAAAAACTGTTTTTT; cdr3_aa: CATSRDYSSGEEKLFF
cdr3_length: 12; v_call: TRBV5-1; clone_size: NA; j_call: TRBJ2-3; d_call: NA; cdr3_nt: TGCGCCAGCAGCTTGGAAGGGGCTACGCAGTATTTT; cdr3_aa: CASSLEGATQYF
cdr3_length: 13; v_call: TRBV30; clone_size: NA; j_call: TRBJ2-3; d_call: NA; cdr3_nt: TGTGCCTGGAGTCAGGAGGGGCCAGTCAAGCAGTATTTT; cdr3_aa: CAWSQEGPVKQYF
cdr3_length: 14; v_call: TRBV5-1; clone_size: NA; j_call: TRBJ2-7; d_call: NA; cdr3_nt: TGCGCCAGCAGGAAAGCGGATACTAAATACGAGCAGTACTTC; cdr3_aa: CASRKADTKYEQYF
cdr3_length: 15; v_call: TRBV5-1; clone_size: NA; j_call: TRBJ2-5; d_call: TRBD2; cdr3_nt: TGCGCCAGCAGCGGCAGCGGGGCTAGTGGAGAGACCCAGTACTTC; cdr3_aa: CASSGSGASGETQYF
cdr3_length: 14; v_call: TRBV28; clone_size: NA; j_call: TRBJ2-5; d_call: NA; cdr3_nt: TGTGCCAGCACTCTAAGTGCAGGGCCCAAGACCCAGTACTTC; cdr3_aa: CASTLSAGPKTQYF
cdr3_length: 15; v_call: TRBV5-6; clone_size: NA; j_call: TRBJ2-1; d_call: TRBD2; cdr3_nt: TGTGCCAGCAGCTCGGGACTAGCGGGGTACAATGAGCAGTTCTTC; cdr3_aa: CASSSGLAGYNEQFF
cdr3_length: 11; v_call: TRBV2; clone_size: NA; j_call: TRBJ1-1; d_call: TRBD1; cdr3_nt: TGTGCCAGCATTCAGGGGGCTGAAGCTTTCTTT; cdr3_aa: CASIQGAEAFF
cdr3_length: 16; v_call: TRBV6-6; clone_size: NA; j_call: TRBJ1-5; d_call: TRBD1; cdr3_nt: TGTGCCAGCAGTAAGGACAGGACCTATAGCAATCAGCCCCAGCATTTT; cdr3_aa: CASSKDRTYSNQPQHF
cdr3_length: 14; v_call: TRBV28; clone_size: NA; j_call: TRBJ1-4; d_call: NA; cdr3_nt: TGTGCCAGCACCCCCGGAGGTCCTGGGGAAAAACTGTTTTTT; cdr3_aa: CASTPGGPGEKLFF
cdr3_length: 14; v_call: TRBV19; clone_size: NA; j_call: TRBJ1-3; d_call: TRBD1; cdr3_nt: TGTGCCACCGCGGACAGGGGGATTGGAAACACCATATATTTT; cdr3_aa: CATADRGIGNTIYF
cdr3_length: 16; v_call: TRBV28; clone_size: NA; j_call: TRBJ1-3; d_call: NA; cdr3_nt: TGTGCCAGCAGTTCCACCCCGGATATGACTCCTCGGGCCATATATTTT; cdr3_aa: CASSSTPDMTPRAIYF
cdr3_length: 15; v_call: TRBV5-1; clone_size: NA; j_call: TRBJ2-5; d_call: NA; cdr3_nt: TGCGCCAGCAGCTTTCCGGGACAACCCTTTGAGACCCAGTACTTC; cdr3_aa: CASSFPGQPFETQYF
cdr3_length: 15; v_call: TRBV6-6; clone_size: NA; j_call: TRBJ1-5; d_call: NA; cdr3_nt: TGTGCCAGCAGACCGACCGGGACTACCAATCAGCCCCAGCATTTT; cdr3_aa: CASRPTGTTNQPQHF
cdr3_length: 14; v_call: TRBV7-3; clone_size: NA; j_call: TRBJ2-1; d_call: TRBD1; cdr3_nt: TGTGCCAGCAGCGGACAGGGGGCGTACAATGAGCAGTTCTTC; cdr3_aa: CASSGQGAYNEQFF
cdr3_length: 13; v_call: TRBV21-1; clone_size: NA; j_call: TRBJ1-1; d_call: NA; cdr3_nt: TGTGCCAGTAACAGGGGGGGGGACACTGAAGCTTTCTTT; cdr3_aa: CASNRGGDTEAFF
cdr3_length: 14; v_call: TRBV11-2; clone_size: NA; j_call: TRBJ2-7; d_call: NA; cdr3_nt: TGTGCCAGCAGCTTACTTCGGGTCGACTACGAGCAGTACTTC; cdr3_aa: CASSLLRVDYEQYF
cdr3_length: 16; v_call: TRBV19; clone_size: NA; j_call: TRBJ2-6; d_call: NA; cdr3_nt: TGTGCCAGTAGTATTAAGGGGCGCTCTGGGGCCAACGTCCTGACTTTC; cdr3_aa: CASSIKGRSGANVLTF
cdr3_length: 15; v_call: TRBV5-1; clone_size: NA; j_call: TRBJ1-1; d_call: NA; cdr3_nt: TGCGCCAGCTCCCTCCCGGACACTATTAACGCTGAAGCTTTCTTT; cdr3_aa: CASSLPDTINAEAFF
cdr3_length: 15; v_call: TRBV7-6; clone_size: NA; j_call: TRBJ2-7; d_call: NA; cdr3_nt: TGTGCCAGCAGCTTAGCGTTTCAGGGATCCTACGAGCAGTACTTC; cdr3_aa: CASSLAFQGSYEQYF